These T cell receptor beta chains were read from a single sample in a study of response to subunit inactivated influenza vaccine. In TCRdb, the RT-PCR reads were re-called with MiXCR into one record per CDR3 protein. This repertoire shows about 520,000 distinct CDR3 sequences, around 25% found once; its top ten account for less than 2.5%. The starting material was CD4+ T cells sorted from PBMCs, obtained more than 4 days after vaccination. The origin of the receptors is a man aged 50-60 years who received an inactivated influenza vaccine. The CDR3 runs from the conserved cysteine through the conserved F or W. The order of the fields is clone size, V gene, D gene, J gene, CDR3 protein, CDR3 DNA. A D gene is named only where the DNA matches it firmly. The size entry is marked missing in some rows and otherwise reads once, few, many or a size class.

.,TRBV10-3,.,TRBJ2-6,CAISAGGLRSGANVLTF,TGTGCCATCAGTGCTGGGGGTCTCCGCTCTGGGGCCAACGTCCTGACTTTC
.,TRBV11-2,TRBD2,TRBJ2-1,CASSLEASGGAYNEQFF,TGTGCCAGCAGCTTAGAGGCTAGCGGGGGGGCCTACAATGAGCAGTTCTTC
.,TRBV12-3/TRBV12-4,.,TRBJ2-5,CASSSRVRETQYF,TGTGCCAGCAGTTCCCGAGTCAGAGAGACCCAGTACTTC
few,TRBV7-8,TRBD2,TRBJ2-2,CASKVRRGGTGELFF,TGTGCCAGCAAAGTTAGGCGGGGGGGGACCGGGGAGCTGTTTTTT
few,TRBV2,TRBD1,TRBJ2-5,CASSKDRAQETQYF,TGTGCCAGCAGTAAGGACAGGGCTCAAGAGACCCAGTACTTC
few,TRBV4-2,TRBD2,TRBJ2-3,CASSHKLAGYTPTSTDTQYF,TGTGCCAGCAGCCACAAACTAGCGGGATACACGCCAACTAGCACAGATACGCAGTATTTT
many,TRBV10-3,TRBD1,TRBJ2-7,CAISWGQGNEQYF,TGTGCCATCAGCTGGGGACAGGGTAACGAGCAGTACTTC
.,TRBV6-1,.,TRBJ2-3,CASLRQASTDTQYF,TGTGCCAGCCTCCGACAGGCTAGCACAGATACGCAGTATTTT
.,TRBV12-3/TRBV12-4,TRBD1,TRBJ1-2,CASSSDRDYGYTF,TGTGCCAGCAGTTCGGACAGGGATTATGGCTACACCTTC
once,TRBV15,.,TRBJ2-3,CATSRGGQSSTDTQYF,TGTGCCACCAGCAGAGGGGGGCAGTCTAGCACAGATACGCAGTATTTT
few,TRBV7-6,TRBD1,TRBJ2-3,CASSLSQGAGTDTQYF,TGTGCCAGCAGCTTATCCCAGGGGGCCGGCACAGATACGCAGTATTTT
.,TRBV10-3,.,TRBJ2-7,CAIRPPFRFEQYF,TGTGCCATCAGACCCCCCTTTAGGTTCGAGCAGTACTTC
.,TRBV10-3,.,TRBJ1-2,CAISESTSRGLGGYTF,TGTGCCATCAGTGAGTCGACATCTCGAGGGTTGGGAGGCTACACCTTC
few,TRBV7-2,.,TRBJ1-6,CASSLDPGTGSPLHF,TGTGCCAGCAGCTTAGATCCGGGCACGGGTTCACCCCTCCACTTT
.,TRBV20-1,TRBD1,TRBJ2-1,CSAAGTVVINEQFF,TGCAGTGCTGCCGGGACAGTCGTTATCAATGAGCAGTTCTTC
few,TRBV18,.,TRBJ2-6,CASSPVASSPSGANVLTF,TGTGCCAGCTCACCAGTAGCGTCCAGTCCATCTGGGGCCAACGTCCTGACTTTC
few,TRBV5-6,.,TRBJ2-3,CASSFFYTALPDTQYF,TGTGCCAGCAGCTTTTTTTATACGGCCTTACCAGATACGCAGTATTTT
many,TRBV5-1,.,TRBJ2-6,CASSFGSGANVLTF,TGCGCCAGCAGCTTCGGCTCTGGGGCCAACGTCCTGACTTTC
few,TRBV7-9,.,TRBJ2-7,CASSLGIPYEQYF,TGTGCCAGCAGCTTGGGCATACCCTACGAGCAGTACTTC
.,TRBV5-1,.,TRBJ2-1,CASSLEVSVVYNEQFF,TGCGCCAGCAGCTTGGAGGTTAGCGTGGTGTACAATGAGCAGTTCTTC
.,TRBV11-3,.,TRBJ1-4,CASSLNQNEKLFF,TGTGCCAGCAGCTTGAATCAGAATGAAAAACTGTTTTTT
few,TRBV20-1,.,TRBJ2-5,CSARVEGRKTQYF,TGCAGTGCTAGAGTGGAGGGCCGGAAGACCCAGTACTTC
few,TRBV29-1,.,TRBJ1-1,CSVGELREAFF,TGCAGCGTTGGAGAACTTCGTGAAGCTTTCTTT
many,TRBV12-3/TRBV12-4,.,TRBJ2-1,CASRLAESSYNEQFF,TGTGCCAGCAGGTTAGCGGAGAGCTCCTACAATGAGCAGTTCTTC
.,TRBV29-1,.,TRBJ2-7,CSVEDDSYEQYF,TGCAGCGTTGAGGACGACTCCTACGAGCAGTACTTC
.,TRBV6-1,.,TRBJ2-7,CASILTAGNYEQYF,TGTGCCAGCATCCTCACGGCGGGGAACTACGAGCAGTACTTC
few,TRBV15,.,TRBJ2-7,CATSGGRQGLKYEQYF,TGTGCCACCAGCGGAGGAAGGCAGGGATTAAAGTACGAGCAGTACTTC
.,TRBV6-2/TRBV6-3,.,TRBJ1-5,CASSTRSNQPQHF,TGTGCCAGCAGTACGAGATCCAATCAGCCCCAGCATTTT
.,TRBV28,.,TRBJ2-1,CASSFWGTLNEQFF,TGTGCCAGCAGCTTTTGGGGGACCCTCAATGAGCAGTTCTTC
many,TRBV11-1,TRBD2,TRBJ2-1,CASSSALGGTSGYNEQFF,TGTGCCAGCAGCTCCGCCCTCGGGGGGACTAGCGGTTACAATGAGCAGTTCTTC
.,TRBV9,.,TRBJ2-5,CASSVSEGPATQYF,TGTGCCAGCAGCGTATCTGAGGGACCGGCGACCCAGTACTTC
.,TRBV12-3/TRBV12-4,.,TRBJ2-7,CASSSTTGHEQYF,TGTGCCAGCAGTTCCACCACAGGGCACGAGCAGTACTTC
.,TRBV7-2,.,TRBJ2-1,CASSAYLPDYNEQFF,TGTGCCAGCAGCGCCTACCTGCCAGACTACAATGAGCAGTTCTTC
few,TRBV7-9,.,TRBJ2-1,CASSLIQDNEQFF,TGTGCCAGCAGCTTGATACAGGACAATGAGCAGTTCTTC
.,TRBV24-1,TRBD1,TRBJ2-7,CATSEGGTGLSEQYF,TGTGCCACCAGTGAGGGGGGGACAGGGCTATCCGAGCAGTACTTC
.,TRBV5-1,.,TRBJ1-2,CASSPSREGYTF,TGCGCCAGCAGCCCGTCCAGAGAGGGCTACACCTTC
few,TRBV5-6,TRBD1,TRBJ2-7,CASSSAGVQGSYEQYF,TGTGCCAGCAGCTCCGCCGGAGTACAGGGGTCCTACGAGCAGTACTTC